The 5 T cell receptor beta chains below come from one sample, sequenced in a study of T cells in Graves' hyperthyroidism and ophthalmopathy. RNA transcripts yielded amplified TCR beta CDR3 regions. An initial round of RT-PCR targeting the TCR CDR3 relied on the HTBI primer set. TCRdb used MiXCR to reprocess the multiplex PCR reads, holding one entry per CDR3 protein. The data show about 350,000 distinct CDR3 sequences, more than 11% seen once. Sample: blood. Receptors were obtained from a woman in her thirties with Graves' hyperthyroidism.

The CDR3 spells CASSPSEGTYNEQFF. The CDR3 DNA is TGCGCCAGCAGCCCCAGTGAGGGGACATACAATGAGCAGTTCTTC. The chain uses TRBV4-3 and TRBJ2-1, with D maybe TRBD1 (6 bases). CDR3 length: 15 residues. The V gene lost 4 bases and the J gene lost 4 bases, with 14 bases spanning the gap. Germline assignment: CDR1 LGHNA and CDR2 YSLEER.

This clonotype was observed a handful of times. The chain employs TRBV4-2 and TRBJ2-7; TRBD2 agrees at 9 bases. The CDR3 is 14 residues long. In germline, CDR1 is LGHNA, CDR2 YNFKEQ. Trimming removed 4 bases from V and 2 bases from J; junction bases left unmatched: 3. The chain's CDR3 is CASSLQRGAYEQYF. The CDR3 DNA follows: TGTGCCAGCAGCCTTCAGCGGGGGGCCTACGAGCAGTACTTC.

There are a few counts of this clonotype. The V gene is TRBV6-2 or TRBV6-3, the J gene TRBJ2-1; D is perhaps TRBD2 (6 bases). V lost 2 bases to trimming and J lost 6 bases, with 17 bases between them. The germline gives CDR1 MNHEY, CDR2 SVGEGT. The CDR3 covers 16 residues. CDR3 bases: TGTGCCAGCAGTTACCGCGGCGTGGTGGAGGGCAATGAGCAGTTCTTC. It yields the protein CASSYRGVVEGNEQFF.

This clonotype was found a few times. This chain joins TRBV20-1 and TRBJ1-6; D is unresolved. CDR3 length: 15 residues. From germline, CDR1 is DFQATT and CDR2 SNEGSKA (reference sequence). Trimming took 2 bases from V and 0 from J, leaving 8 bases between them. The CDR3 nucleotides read TGCAGTGCTAGATTGGATAGCTCCTATAATTCACCCCTCCACTTT. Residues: CSARLDSSYNSPLHF.

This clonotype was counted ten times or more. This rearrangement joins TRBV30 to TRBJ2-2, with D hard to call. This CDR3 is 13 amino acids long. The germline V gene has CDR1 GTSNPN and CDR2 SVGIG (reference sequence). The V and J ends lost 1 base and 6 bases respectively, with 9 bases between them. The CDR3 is CAWSAGAPGELFF. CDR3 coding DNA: TGTGCCTGGAGTGCCGGCGCTCCCGGGGAGCTGTTTTTT.